Below, 29 T cell receptor beta chains from the same sample are listed, as sequenced in a study of blood T cell repertoires in COVID-19. Some clones are missing from TCRdb's copy, which holds only in-frame ones; the method was immunoSEQ multiplex PCR. The data contain roughly 250,000 clones, about 88% of them singletons. Sequencing was performed on peripheral blood. These receptor sequences come from a woman in her forties who had recovered from COVID-19.

V is TRBV11-1 and J is TRBJ2-7, with a tentative D call TRBD2 (5 bases). CDR3 size: 15 residues. V lost 3 bases and J lost 3, with 15 bases in between. In germline, CDR1 is SGHAT, CDR2 FQDESV (reference sequence). This CDR3 is CASSFKAGGGYEQYF. CDR3 DNA sequence: TGTGCCAGCAGCTTTAAAGCCGGCGGAGGCTACGAGCAGTACTTC.

The chain employs TRBV18 and TRBJ2-1; TRBD2 matches 9 bases. V trimming: 1 base; J trimming: 3 bases; junction bases outside the gene matches: 1. From germline, CDR1 is KGHSH and CDR2 LQKENI. The CDR3 is 15 residues long. The CDR3 spells CASSPQLAGYNEQFF. The CDR3 DNA is TGTGCCAGCTCACCACAACTAGCGGGCTACAATGAGCAGTTCTTC.

The chain joins TRBV6-5 to TRBJ2-3; D might be TRBD2 (6 bases). V was clipped by 6 bases and J by 6 bases, with 13 bases between them. Germline V gene sequence: CDR1 MNHEY, CDR2 SVGAGI. The CDR3 totals 13 residues. CDR3 coding DNA: TGTGCCAGCAGGTATTCGGGGAGGGATACGCAGTATTTT. Amino acid sequence: CASRYSGRDTQYF.

The genes are TRBV19 and TRBJ1-2; 9 nucleotides line up with TRBD1. The ends lost 3 bases at V and 6 bases at J; junction bases unmatched: 14. Germline CDR1 LNHDA, CDR2 SQIVND (reference sequence). The CDR3 sequence is 17 residues long. CDR3 sequence reads: CASSIYWGQGLMNGYTF. The CDR3 DNA reads TGTGCCAGTAGTATTTATTGGGGACAGGGTTTAATGAATGGCTACACCTTC. The whole variable domain, remainder taken from reference TRBV19 and TRBJ1-2, is DGGITQSPKYLFRKEGQNVTLSCEQNLNHDAMYWYRQDPGQGLRLIYYSQIVNDFQKGDIAEGYSVSREKKESFPLTVTSAQKNPTAFYLCASSIYWGQGLMNGYTFGSGTRLTVV.

The V gene is TRBV27, the J gene TRBJ1-1, with a possible D match to TRBD1 (5 bases). This CDR3 spans 16 amino acids. From germline, CDR1 is MNHEY and CDR2 SMNVEV (reference sequence). The V and J ends lost 1 base and 8 bases respectively, with 20 bases between them. The CDR3 protein is CASSLWAVGGDHEAFF. The DNA of the CDR3 is TGTGCCAGCAGTTTATGGGCTGTTGGAGGGGACCACGAAGCTTTCTTT.

This sequence joins TRBV28 and TRBJ2-7; D possibly corresponds to TRBD1 (5 bases). Trimming removed 6 bases from V and 7 bases from J, with 10 bases in between. This CDR3 has 11 amino acids. Germline lookup yields CDR1 MDHEN and CDR2 SYDVKM. CDR3 sequence (DNA): TGTGCCAGCAGCCTCGGACAAGAGCAGTACTTC. Encoded protein: CASSLGQEQYF. Filled out from reference TRBV28 and TRBJ2-7, the complete variable domain reads DVKVTQSSRYLVKRTGEKVFLECVQDMDHENMFWYRQDPGLGLRLIYFSYDVKMKEKGDIPEGYSVSREKKERFSLILESASTNQTSMYLCASSLGQEQYFGPGTRLTVT.

The chain joins TRBV25-1 to TRBJ1-2; D is unclear. Trimming left V 5 bases short and J 5 bases short, with 12 bases between. The CDR3 length is 13 residues. Germline V gene lookup returns CDR1 MGHDK and CDR2 SYGVNS. The CDR3 loop is CASSPAQNYGYTF. In nucleotides, the CDR3 is TGTGCCAGCAGTCCCGCACAGAATTATGGCTACACCTTC.

V gene TRBV11-1 combines with J gene TRBJ2-1, with a tentative D call TRBD2 (5 bases). The CDR3 loop spans 15 amino acids. CDR1 is SGHAT, CDR2 FQDESV, per germline (reference sequence). V was shortened by 2 bases and J by 6 bases, with 14 bases between the two germline ends. For the CDR3, the DNA is TGTGCCAGCAGCTTACGGCTAGCCGCTCTCAATGAGCAGTTCTTC. This translates into CASSLRLAALNEQFF.

The J gene is TRBJ2-3, the V gene TRBV5-1, with a weak D call TRBD2 (6 bases). Trimming took off 4 bases at V and 3 bases at J, with 18 bases between the two ends. This CDR3 has 16 residues. Germline loops: CDR1 SGHRS, CDR2 YFSETQ. The chain's CDR3 is CASSDGGFGATDTQYF. The CDR3 DNA sequence: TGCGCCAGCAGCGACGGGGGTTTTGGAGCGACAGATACGCAGTATTTT.

V gene TRBV29-1 combines with J gene TRBJ2-7; D is undetermined. This CDR3 is built from 11 residues. CDR1 and CDR2 from the germline V gene are SQVTM and ANQGSEA. The V end lost 5 bases, the J end lost 1 base, and 6 bases lay between the germline ends. CDR3 DNA sequence: TGCAGCGTTAATCTGTCCTACGAGCAGTACTTC. Its protein is CSVNLSYEQYF.

V gene TRBV4-3 combines with J gene TRBJ2-5; D gene uncertain. This CDR3 region has 14 residues. Trimming left V 0 bases short and J 2 bases short, with 7 bases between. Germline V lookup: CDR1 LGHNA, CDR2 YSLEER. CDR3 bases: TGCGCCAGCAGCCAAGACCTAATACAAGAGACCCAGTACTTC. It translates to CASSQDLIQETQYF.

The V call is TRBV4-1, the J call TRBJ2-7, with a weak D call TRBD2 (6 bases). The CDR3 spans 14 residues. CDR1 is MGHRA, CDR2 YSYEKL, per germline. Deletions cut 0 bases from V and 1 base from J, with 7 bases between. CDR3 residues: CASSQDGGSYEQYF. In DNA, the CDR3 is TGCGCCAGCAGCCAAGATGGGGGGTCCTACGAGCAGTACTTC.

The rearrangement joins TRBV5-1 to TRBJ2-1; D is perhaps TRBD2 (7 bases). This CDR3 spans 17 amino acids. V was cut by 0 bases and J by 2 bases, with 15 bases left in between. In germline, CDR1 is SGHRS, CDR2 YFSETQ. The CDR3 nucleotides read TGCGCCAGCAGCTTGGGCGGCGGGGGCCCCCCCTACAATGAGCAGTTCTTC. It specifies CASSLGGGGPPYNEQFF.

On this clone itself: Other DNA variants within this sample encode the same CDR3. The V gene is TRBV6-5, the J gene TRBJ1-2; D is possibly TRBD1 (6 bases). Germline CDR1 reads MNHEY; CDR2 reads SVGAGI. The CDR3 sequence is 14 residues long. V was pared by 0 bases and J by 5 bases, with 10 bases between. CDR3 sequence (DNA): TGTGCCAGCAGTTACTCGGGCAGGGGTTATGGCTACACCTTC. Translated: CASSYSGRGYGYTF.

This clone was seen more than once but under ten times. The V and J genes are TRBV5-4 and TRBJ2-7, with unresolved D. The CDR3 has 14 amino acids. V lost 7 bases and J lost 0, with 14 bases in between. CDR1 is SGHNT and CDR2 is YYREEE in the germline V gene (reference sequence). In DNA form, the CDR3 reads TGTGCCAGCTCAGACATTCAGCACTCCTACGAGCAGTACTTC. Its translation: CASSDIQHSYEQYF.

The V call is TRBV11-2, the J call TRBJ1-3; tentative D call: TRBD1 (6 bases). The V gene's germline CDR1 is SGHAT and CDR2 FQNNGV. The CDR3 covers 15 residues. V was shortened by 1 base and J by 9 bases, with 16 bases between the two germline ends. CDR3 sequence reads: CASSLGPQGRGTIYF. The CDR3 nucleotides are TGTGCCAGCAGCTTAGGCCCACAGGGTCGCGGCACCATATATTTT.

V is TRBV5-1 and J is TRBJ2-7; 9 positions agree with TRBD2. The CDR3 extends over 17 amino acids. Unmatched junction bases numbered 9, after V lost 1 base and J lost 1 base. Germline V gene lookup returns CDR1 SGHRS and CDR2 YFSETQ. The CDR3 coding sequence is TGCGCCAGCAGCTTGAGGGCAGCGGGGGGACGGTCCTACGAGCAGTACTTC. Amino acid sequence: CASSLRAAGGRSYEQYF.

The chain couples TRBV10-3 to TRBJ2-3; D is perhaps TRBD1 (6 bases). The CDR3 sequence is 14 residues long. The germline V and J ends were trimmed by 4 bases and 1 base, with 9 bases remaining between them. Germline V gene lookup returns CDR1 ENHRY and CDR2 SYGVKD. The CDR3 nucleotides read TGTGCCATCAGTGCAGGGGTGGGCACAGATACGCAGTATTTT. This codes for CAISAGVGTDTQYF.

This rearrangement joins TRBV5-1 to TRBJ2-7; TRBD1 agrees at 10 bases. Germline V CDR1 and CDR2: SGHRS, YFSETQ. This CDR3 comprises 16 residues. V trimming: 4 bases; J trimming: 5 bases; junction bases outside the gene matches: 12. The CDR3 nucleotides read TGCGCCAGCAGCAGAGGGCGGGACAGGGGTTCCGACGAGCAGTACTTC. It specifies CASSRGRDRGSDEQYF.

The DNA for the CDR3 is TGCGCCAGCAATGGGACAGGGCTATTGGGCGAGCAGTACTTC. Protein product: CASNGTGLLGEQYF. The chain couples TRBV10-1 to TRBJ2-7; TRBD1 matches 9 bases. Losses at the gene ends were 7 bases for V and 6 bases for J; bases not matched to a gene: 10. The CDR3 spans 14 residues. Germline-derived CDR1 and CDR2 are WNHNN and SYGVQD (reference sequence).

A few counts support this clone. The genes are TRBV19 and TRBJ1-4, with 9 bases aligning to TRBD1. Trimming took 3 bases from V and 9 from J; bases not matched to a gene: 11. Germline V gives CDR1 LNHDA, CDR2 SQIVND (reference sequence). This CDR3 has 16 residues. The CDR3 DNA is TGTGCCAGTAGTATCATTCCGGGACAGGGTCCCAAAAAACTGTTTTTT. Translated, it gives CASSIIPGQGPKKLFF. The full variable domain, rest sourced from reference TRBV19 and TRBJ1-4, is DGGITQSPKYLFRKEGQNVTLSCEQNLNHDAMYWYRQDPGQGLRLIYYSQIVNDFQKGDIAEGYSVSREKKESFPLTVTSAQKNPTAFYLCASSIIPGQGPKKLFFGSGTQLSVL.

The chain has TRBV12-5 and TRBJ1-2, with D possibly matching TRBD1 (5 bases). This CDR3 is 17 amino acids long. Germline lookup yields CDR1 LGHNT and CDR2 FRNRAP. V was pared by 6 bases and J by 0 bases, with 20 bases between. For the CDR3, the DNA is TGTGCTAGTGGCCTGGGGGGAGGGGTCGGACCTAACTATGGCTACACCTTC. It yields the protein CASGLGGGVGPNYGYTF.

The genes are TRBV6-4 and TRBJ2-5; D perhaps matches TRBD1 (5 bases). The CDR3 has 16 amino acids. Germline V lookup: CDR1 MRHNA, CDR2 SNTAGT. Trimming left V 7 bases short and J 2 bases short, with 20 bases between. Here the CDR3 reads CASTPQGRTTQETQYF. CDR3 sequence (DNA): TGTGCCAGCACCCCTCAGGGCAGGACGACTCAAGAGACCCAGTACTTC.

This chain uses TRBV5-1 with TRBJ2-1; TRBD2 matches 7 bases. Germline CDR1 is SGHRS and CDR2 is YFSETQ. The CDR3 has 17 amino acids. V shed 0 bases, J shed 0 bases, and the junction held 6 bases outside the gene matches. CDR3 sequence (DNA): TGCGCCAGCAGCTTGGACGGCGGGGGTAGCTCCTACAATGAGCAGTTCTTC. It encodes CASSLDGGGSSYNEQFF.

The genes are TRBV27 and TRBJ1-4, with D possibly matching TRBD1 (6 bases). V dropped 5 bases and J dropped 7 bases, with 14 bases sitting between them. The CDR3 has 14 residues. Germline loops: CDR1 MNHEY, CDR2 SMNVEV (reference sequence). The DNA for the CDR3 is TGTGCCAGCAGTGTGACAGGCGCGGGTGAAAAACTGTTTTTT. Amino acid sequence: CASSVTGAGEKLFF.

The rearrangement links TRBV7-2 to TRBJ2-3, with D perhaps TRBD1 (5 bases). Germline V gene lookup returns CDR1 SGHTA and CDR2 FQGNSA. This CDR3 contains 14 residues. Deletions cut 8 bases from V and 1 base from J, with 13 bases between. CDR3 in amino acids: CASSVGAGTDTQYF. In DNA, the CDR3 is TGTGCCAGCTCTGTTGGGGCGGGCACAGATACGCAGTATTTT.

The rearrangement links TRBV27 to TRBJ2-7; no clear D gene. Trimming removed 1 base from V and 3 bases from J, with 10 bases in between. Germline CDR1 and CDR2: MNHEY and SMNVEV (reference sequence). The CDR3 is made up of 14 amino acids. The CDR3 loop is CASSLYAEHYEQYF. CDR3 nucleotide sequence: TGTGCCAGCAGTTTATACGCAGAACACTACGAGCAGTACTTC.

The V and J genes are TRBV18 and TRBJ2-7; the match to TRBD2 covers 9 bases. The CDR3 is 16 amino acids. CDR1 KGHSH and CDR2 LQKENI come from the germline V gene. The ends lost 1 base at V and 5 bases at J; junction bases unmatched: 9. This chain's CDR3 is CASSPQGAGGRHEQYF. The CDR3 DNA reads TGTGCCAGCTCACCACAGGGAGCGGGAGGTCGCCACGAGCAGTACTTC.

The chain couples TRBV5-1 to TRBJ1-6, with D possibly matching TRBD1 (6 bases). Trimming took off 0 bases at V and 7 bases at J, with 8 bases between the two ends. The CDR3 extends over 14 amino acids. Germline V gene sequence: CDR1 SGHRS, CDR2 YFSETQ. CDR3 bases: TGCGCCAGCAGCTTGGCACAGGGAAATTCACCCCTCCACTTT. This encodes CASSLAQGNSPLHF.